This T cell receptor (beta chain) was identified in a study of Tregs in tolerant kidney transplant recipients. The table came from immunoSEQ multiplex PCR; TCRdb's copy has only in-frame clones and leaves some out. The repertoire consists of 70,000 to 95,000 clones, with roughly 90% occurring once and the leading ten covering 0.34%. CDR1 is LGHNA and CDR2 is YSLEER in the germline V gene. The CDR3 totals 15 residues. With V trimmed by 1 base and J by 9 bases, 6 bases remained unmatched. CD4+CD25+CD127- Tregs, CD4+CD25- non-Tregs, CD4 and CD8 cells were sorted. Sequenced here: Tregs from blood, sampled before the transplant. The V and J genes are TRBV4-3 and TRBJ1-4, with 9 positions matching TRBD1. The sequence came from a human donor who received a combined kidney and bone marrow transplant. CDR3 protein: CASSQAEGTGKKLFF. The CDR3 DNA follows: TGCGCCAGCAGCCAAGCGGAGGGGACAGGGAAAAAACTGTTTTTT.